The rows below give T cell receptor beta chains drawn from one sample of a study of human T cells and chemical hapten exposure. TCRdb fed the RACE reads into MiXCR, producing one record per CDR3 protein. Here the sample spans under 400,000 distinct CDR3 sequences, around 5.5% being singletons. Specimen: whole blood, collected in connection with sensitization to the hapten diphenylcyclopropenone (DPC). These receptors all come from a woman aged 45-60 years with alopecia areata. Some clones in this sample may be carry-over from other donors' samples. The CDR3 runs from the conserved cysteine through the conserved F or W. Each record gives: D gene, V gene, J gene, clone size, CDR3 DNA, CDR3 protein. A D gene is named only where the DNA matches it firmly. Size is stated for part of the rows, as once, few or many counts, or as a class when the clone is expanded.

>NA|TRBV5-6|TRBJ2-3|NA
TGTGCCAGCCAGAACGGTGGTTCCCGCACAGATACGCAGTATTTT
CASQNGGSRTDTQYF
>NA|TRBV6-9|TRBJ1-4|many
TGTGCCACCAGGCGTTGGGGGAATGAAAAACTGTTTTTT
CATRRWGNEKLFF
>TRBD2|TRBV7-2|TRBJ2-4|many
TGTGCCAGCAGCCCGCAGGGACTAGCGGGGGGGCATCACTTC
CASSPQGLAGGHHF
>NA|TRBV3-1|TRBJ1-1|NA
TGTGCCAGCAGACAAGAAGCGGGGGGCGCTTTCTTT
CASRQEAGGAFF
>NA|TRBV7-2|TRBJ2-1|many
TGTGCCAGCAGCCCCTGGACAGGGAGGGATGAGCAGTTCTTC
CASSPWTGRDEQFF
>TRBD1|TRBV4-1|TRBJ1-5|NA
TGCGCCAGCAGCCAAGCGGGGACAGTCAATCAGCCCCAGCATTTT
CASSQAGTVNQPQHF
>NA|TRBV27|TRBJ2-2|NA
TGTGCCAGCAGTTTTTGGTCGGCCGTAGGGACCGGGGAGCTGTTTTTT
CASSFWSAVGTGELFF
>NA|TRBV29-1|TRBJ2-7|many
TGCAGCGTTGACCGAGATTCTACGGGGGAGCAGTACTTC
CSVDRDSTGEQYF
>TRBD2|TRBV3-1|TRBJ2-2|few
TGTGCCAGCAGCCAACTTAGCGGGGGGGCCGCCGGGGAGCTGTTTTTT
CASSQLSGGAAGELFF
>TRBD1|TRBV2|TRBJ1-5|NA
TGTGCCAGCAGGTCGCTCGGGACAGGGGACAATCAGCCCCAGCATTTT
CASRSLGTGDNQPQHF
>TRBD2|TRBV29-1|TRBJ2-3|many
TGCAGCGTTGAGTCGAGACTAGCGTTAAGCACAGATACGCAGTATTTT
CSVESRLALSTDTQYF
>NA|TRBV28|TRBJ1-1|NA
TGTGCCAGCAGCCCCGTCACAATGAACACTGAAGCTTTCTTT
CASSPVTMNTEAFF
>NA|TRBV20-1|TRBJ2-1|many
TGCAGTGCTGCTGGGAGGGGGGGAAATGGGAATGAGCAGTTCTTC
CSAAGRGGNGNEQFF
>TRBD1|TRBV29-1|TRBJ1-1|few
TGCAGCGTGGGACAGGGGAGTTTCACTGAAGCTTTCTTT
CSVGQGSFTEAFF
>NA|TRBV5-6|TRBJ2-3|many
TGTGCCAGCAGCTTGGTTTTGACAGATACGCAGTATTTT
CASSLVLTDTQYF
>NA|TRBV12-3/TRBV12-4|TRBJ2-2|NA
TGTGCCAGCAGTTTATTATCTGGGAACACCGGGGAGCTGTTTTTT
CASSLLSGNTGELFF
>TRBD2|TRBV20-1|TRBJ2-3|few
TGCAGTGCTGGCCGGACTAGCGGGGGGGCTTCAGATACGCAGTATTTT
CSAGRTSGGASDTQYF
>NA|TRBV5-6|TRBJ1-3|few
TGTGCCAGCAGCCTTAGAGGGACATCATTCCCGGGAAACACCATATATTTT
CASSLRGTSFPGNTIYF
>NA|TRBV18|TRBJ1-1|many
TGTGCCAGCTCACCACCGGGGGGGACTGAAGCTTTCTTT
CASSPPGGTEAFF
>NA|TRBV5-1|TRBJ2-3|few
TGCGCCAGCAGCCGTCAGGGACCAGGAGAGCGCACAGATACGCAGTATTTT
CASSRQGPGERTDTQYF
>NA|TRBV5-4|TRBJ1-1|many
TGTGCCAGCAGCTTGGCGGTCGGGGTGAACACTGAAGCTTTCTTT
CASSLAVGVNTEAFF
>TRBD2|TRBV29-1|TRBJ2-1|many
TGCAGCGTTGAAGAATTGGCTAGCGGGATTTACAATGAGCAGTTCTTC
CSVEELASGIYNEQFF
>NA|TRBV18|TRBJ2-1|many
TGTGCCAGCTCATACCACCCAGGGACCCGGCACAATGAGCAGTTCTTC
CASSYHPGTRHNEQFF
>TRBD1|TRBV20-1|TRBJ2-3|many
TGCAGTGCTAGAGATTTTGGGACAGTCGGGGATACGCAGTATTTT
CSARDFGTVGDTQYF
>NA|TRBV7-2|TRBJ2-2|NA
TGTGCCAGCAGCCTAAACCCGGCCAGACAAAGCACCGGGGAGCTGTTTTTT
CASSLNPARQSTGELFF
>TRBD1|TRBV5-1|TRBJ1-4|few
TGCGCCAGCAGACTTGCGACAGGGTTTAATGAAAAACTGTTTTTT
CASRLATGFNEKLFF